The 27 T cell receptor beta chains listed next were all sequenced from one sample in a study of CD8+CD57+ T cells in acquired aplastic anemia (dated by TCRdb to the late 2010s). Flow cytometry had shown CD8+CD57+ cell expansion in the patients selected for sequencing. TCRdb lists the instrument as Illumina HiSeq 2000. Genomic DNA was used as template for profiling of TCR beta VDJ combinations and CDR3 sequences. TCRdb applied fastp at Q25 and MiXCR to the public reads, then kept only in-frame beta chains. Here each entry gathers all rows of one CDR3 protein and keeps the most common genes and DNA. Counted in this sample were about 200,000 distinct CDR3 sequences; around three fifths of them appeared once. The leading ten clones occupy roughly 50% of the sample. Sample: sorted CD4+, CD8+, or CD8+CD57+ T cells (not recorded which) from PBMCs. The receptors here all came from a human donor with aplastic anemia.

The sample holds many counts of this clonotype. CDR3 region: CASSYGTSGGETQYF. The CDR3 DNA follows: TGTGCCAGCAGCTACGGGACTAGCGGGGGAGAGACCCAGTACTTC. The V gene is TRBV5-8, the J gene TRBJ2-5; 14 bases are shared with TRBD2. The germline V gene encodes CDR1 SGHTS and CDR2 YDEGEE. This CDR3 spans 15 amino acids. Trimming removed 3 bases from V and 4 bases from J; junction bases left unmatched: 2. Complete variable domain (other parts from reference TRBV5-8 and TRBJ2-5): EAGVTQSPTHLIKTRGQQATLRCSPISGHTSVYWYQQALGLGLQFLLWYDEGEERNRGNFPPRFSGRQFPNYSSELNVNALELEDSALYLCASSYGTSGGETQYFGPGTRLLVL.

CDR3 bases: TGTGCCAGCAGCCATGGCGGAAGACCCCCCTACGAGCAGTACTTC. Translating gives CASSHGGRPPYEQYF. The chain recombines TRBV10-3 with TRBJ2-7; D unclear. This CDR3 has 15 amino acids. Trimming pared 10 bases from V and 2 bases from J, leaving 21 bases between. CDR1 and CDR2 (germline): ENHRY, SYGVKD.

The rearrangement uses TRBV15 and TRBJ1-4; D might be TRBD1 (5 bases). Germline V gene lookup returns CDR1 LNHNV and CDR2 YYDKDF (reference sequence). Trimming left V 1 base short and J 6 bases short, with 12 bases between. This CDR3 is built from 15 residues. In DNA, the CDR3 is TGTGCCACCAGCAGAGCGACGTTGGGGGATGAAAAACTGTTTTTT. Translated: CATSRATLGDEKLFF.

Points on this clonotype: At one end the junction does not follow the germline gene, possibly because of a read error. The chain carries TRBV10-3 and TRBJ2-1; unclear D gene. This CDR3 contains 13 residues. In germline, CDR1 is ENHRY, CDR2 SYGVKD. The DNA of the CDR3 is TGTGCCATCAGCGAGCCCTCCCACAATGAGCAGTTCTTC. Translation: CAISEPSHNEQFF.

The chain couples TRBV10-2 to TRBJ1-5; 7 nucleotides match TRBD1. Germline V gene sequence: CDR1 WSHSY, CDR2 SAAADI. The trim removed 2 bases at V and 7 bases at J, leaving 8 bases unmatched. The CDR3 spans 15 residues. DNA of the CDR3: TGCGCCAGCAGTGAGCAAACCCAGGGGGGACAGCCCCAGCATTTT. Amino acids: CASSEQTQGGQPQHF.

The gene calls are TRBV7-3 and TRBJ1-5; TRBD1 aligns across 8 bases. Looked up from germline, CDR1 is SGHTA and CDR2 is FQGTGA. This CDR3 has 17 amino acids. V was pared by 2 bases and J by 7 bases, with 13 bases of the junction left unmatched. This chain's CDR3 is CASSLGSGGQGGQPQHF. CDR3 sequence (DNA): TGTGCCAGCAGCTTAGGGTCCGGAGGACAGGGAGGACAGCCCCAGCATTTT.

This clonotype came up a few times. V and J are TRBV5-6 and TRBJ1-6, with D possibly TRBD1 on 5 matching bases. The CDR3 is 15 residues long. V was trimmed by 4 bases and J by 9 bases, leaving 17 bases between them. The germline gives CDR1 SGHDT, CDR2 YYEEEE. The CDR3 loop reads CASSPREGISSPLHF. The CDR3 DNA sequence: TGTGCCAGCAGCCCTCGGGAGGGGATAAGTTCACCCCTCCACTTT. Together with reference TRBV5-6 and TRBJ1-6, the CDR3 gives the full variable domain: DAGVTQSPTHLIKTRGQQVTLRCSPKSGHDTVSWYQQALGQGPQFIFQYYEEEERQRGNFPDRFSGHQFPNYSSELNVNALLLGDSALYLCASSPREGISSPLHFGNGTRLTVT.

Concerning this clonotype itself: The junction does not match germline at one end; this may be a read error. This rearrangement joins TRBV30 to TRBJ1-3, with D unresolved. The CDR3 is 16 amino acids. Germline-derived CDR1 and CDR2 are GTSNPN and SVGIG (reference sequence). DNA for the CDR3: TGTGACTGGAGTTCAGACGTGTGCTCTTCCGATCTCACCATATATTTT. Translating gives CDWSSDVCSSDLTIYF.

The V and J genes are TRBV20-1 and TRBJ2-3, with D uncertain. V lost 3 bases and J 6 bases, leaving 4 bases between the germline ends. CDR1 and CDR2 (germline): DFQATT, SNEGSKA (reference sequence). The CDR3 has 10 residues. The CDR3 loop is CSARDDTQYF. The DNA for the CDR3 is TGCAGTGCTAGGGACGATACGCAGTATTTT.

The chain links TRBV20-1 to TRBJ1-1; the D is unclear. In germline, CDR1 is DFQATT, CDR2 SNEGSKA (reference sequence). Deletions cut 5 bases from V and 8 bases from J, with 12 bases between. CDR3 size: 11 residues. The CDR3 DNA is TGCAGTGCTGATGGGAAATCAGAAGCTTTCTTT. Its protein is CSADGKSEAFF.

The count of this clonotype is one. The chain joins TRBV2 to TRBJ2-7, with D perhaps matching TRBD1 (6 bases). Trimming took off 7 bases at V and 1 base at J, with 14 bases between the two ends. Germline lookup yields CDR1 SNHLY and CDR2 FYNNEI. This CDR3 comprises 14 residues. This CDR3 is CASIRQDGSYEQYF. DNA of the CDR3: TGTGCCAGCATTAGACAGGATGGGTCCTACGAGCAGTACTTC.

Concerning this clonotype itself: A read error is possible here, since a much larger clone lies one base away. V is TRBV9 and J is TRBJ2-7; unclear D gene. The CDR3 has 15 residues. Germline values: CDR1 SGDLS, CDR2 YYNGEE. Between the trimmed V and J ends, which lost 4 bases and 5 bases, there was a span of 19 bases. CDR3 residues: CASSPRRRDLDEQYF. As DNA, the CDR3 is TGTGCCAGCAGCCCCCGACGAAGGGATCTGGACGAGCAGTACTTC.

The chain employs TRBV19 and TRBJ1-5; maybe TRBD1 (5 bases). This CDR3 is 12 amino acids long. Trimming removed 8 bases from V and 3 bases from J, with 8 bases in between. Germline assignment: CDR1 LNHDA and CDR2 SQIVND (reference sequence). CDR3 coding DNA: TGTGCCAGTCAGGGTTCCAATCAGCCCCAGCATTTT. Amino acids: CASQGSNQPQHF.

The chain has TRBV24-1 and TRBJ2-3, with D tentatively TRBD1 or TRBD2 (6 bases each). V was shortened by 1 base and J by 2 bases, with 9 bases between the two germline ends. Per the germline V gene, CDR1 is KGHDR and CDR2 is SFDVKD. The CDR3 totals 15 residues. CDR3 DNA sequence: TGTGCCACCAGTGATTTTGGGGGGCACACAGATACGCAGTATTTT. It codes for CATSDFGGHTDTQYF.

Note on this clonotype: It is unclear where the CDR3 begins or ends on the DNA, so no DNA is shown, and the CDR3 is as TCRdb lists it. The chain links TRBV20-1 to TRBJ1-1; the DNA was not compared with TRBD1, the D call given in the table. The V gene's germline CDR1 is DFQATT and CDR2 SNEGSKA (reference sequence). The CDR3 length equals 21 residues, ends included. The CDR3 here is CSARVGDSSYEQYFGDTEAFF.

This chain joins TRBV9 and TRBJ2-3; TRBD2 agrees at 10 bases. V dropped 4 bases and J dropped 6; count of bases not matched to a gene: 11. CDR1 SGDLS and CDR2 YYNGEE come from the germline V gene. The CDR3 covers 16 residues. CDR3 region: CASSTGVAGGGDTQYF. The CDR3 coding sequence is TGTGCCAGCAGCACCGGAGTAGCGGGGGGCGGCGATACGCAGTATTTT.

V and J are TRBV20-1 and TRBJ1-6; D is possibly TRBD1 (6 bases). The CDR3 spans 15 residues. Between the trimmed V and J ends, which lost 0 bases and 5 bases, there was a span of 11 bases. The germline V gene encodes CDR1 DFQATT and CDR2 SNEGSKA (reference sequence). CDR3 protein: CSARDQGTDNSPLHF. In DNA form, the CDR3 reads TGCAGTGCTAGAGATCAGGGGACGGATAATTCACCCCTCCACTTT.

As for this clonotype: Its ends do not fully match the called genes, so a read error is possible. The DNA of the CDR3 is TGCAGTGCTAGAGACCTAGCGGGCTCACACCAGAATGAGCGGTTCTTC. Encoded protein: CSARDLAGSHQNERFF. The chain is built from TRBV20-1 and TRBJ2-1; 8 bases are shared with TRBD2. The CDR3 covers 16 residues. CDR1 is DFQATT and CDR2 is SNEGSKA in the germline V gene (reference sequence).

This clonotype has just one count. V usage is TRBV5-1 and J usage is TRBJ2-7; 11 bases are shared with TRBD1. This CDR3 contains 14 residues. Trimming took 1 base from V and 6 from J; bases not matched to a gene: 3. Germline CDR1 SGHRS, CDR2 YFSETQ. The CDR3 region is CASSLRTGGIEQYF. CDR3 in DNA: TGCGCCAGCAGCTTGAGGACAGGGGGCATCGAGCAGTACTTC.

The rearrangement uses TRBV10-3 and TRBJ2-7, with 10 positions matching TRBD1. The germline V gene encodes CDR1 ENHRY and CDR2 SYGVKD. V shed 2 bases and J 3 bases; nucleotides not matched to a gene: 10. The CDR3 spans 17 residues. This CDR3 reads CAISEALGQGDDYEQYF. CDR3 coding DNA: TGTGCCATCAGTGAGGCCCTAGGACAGGGGGACGACTACGAGCAGTACTTC.

There are a few counts of this clonotype. CDR3 residues: CSAREGGYEQYF. For the CDR3, the DNA is TGCAGTGCTAGAGAAGGCGGCTACGAGCAGTACTTC. The J gene is TRBJ2-7, the V gene TRBV20-1; no clear D gene. The CDR3 loop spans 12 amino acids. Germline CDR1 DFQATT, CDR2 SNEGSKA (reference sequence). V lost 0 bases to trimming and J lost 3 bases, with 6 bases between them.

This clonotype was seen repeatedly, ten times or more. The rearrangement uses TRBV4-1 and TRBJ2-7, with TRBD1 as a possible D gene (6 bases). This CDR3 has 15 residues. Trimming shortened V by 2 bases and J by 4 bases, and 15 bases separated the two germline ends. Germline CDR1 reads MGHRA; CDR2 reads YSYEKL. CDR3 in amino acids: CASSQLTGNAYEQYF. The CDR3 DNA sequence: TGCGCCAGCAGCCAATTAACAGGGAACGCATACGAGCAGTACTTC.

This clonotype showed up just a few times. The rearrangement joins TRBV5-5 to TRBJ2-3; 8 bases map to TRBD1. V shed 4 bases and J 6 bases; nucleotides not matched to a gene: 13. Germline CDR1 and CDR2: SGHKS and YYEKEE (reference sequence). The CDR3 runs to 16 residues. CDR3: CASSGDRGRVTDTQYF. The CDR3, as DNA: TGTGCCAGCAGCGGAGACAGGGGTCGTGTCACTGATACGCAGTATTTT.

This clonotype has only one observation. The rearrangement joins TRBV7-2 to TRBJ2-1; TRBD2 matches at 11 bases. Trimming at V came to 7 bases and at J to 4 bases, leaving 9 bases not matched to a gene. The germline CDR1 and CDR2 sequences are SGHTA and FQGNSA. The CDR3 has 16 amino acids. As DNA, the CDR3 is TGTGCCAGCATCCCTGTCCCTAGCGGGGGGTACAATGAGCAGTTCTTC. This gives the protein CASIPVPSGGYNEQFF.

The chain is built from TRBV7-8 and TRBJ2-7; D assignment may be TRBD1 or TRBD2 (5 bases each). The V end lost 4 bases, the J end lost 3 bases, and 19 bases lay between the germline ends. CDR1 and CDR2 (germline): SGHVS, FQNEAQ. The CDR3 spans 16 residues. CDR3 DNA sequence: TGTGCCAGCAGCTCTACGAGGGGCAGGGAACTCTACGAGCAGTACTTC. Translated, it gives CASSSTRGRELYEQYF.

The chain is built from TRBV19 and TRBJ2-3; maybe TRBD1 (5 bases). Deletions cut 3 bases from V and 2 bases from J, with 9 bases between. The CDR3 totals 14 residues. Germline V gene lookup returns CDR1 LNHDA and CDR2 SQIVND (reference sequence). DNA for the CDR3: TGTGCCAGTAGTATCGACAGACCCACAGATACGCAGTATTTT. Protein sequence: CASSIDRPTDTQYF.

This sequence joins TRBV10-1 and TRBJ1-3; 9 bases line up with TRBD1. The CDR3 is made up of 15 amino acids. Trimming cost V 6 bases and J 3 bases; bases outside gene matches: 6. Germline assignment: CDR1 WNHNN and CDR2 SYGVQD (reference sequence). CDR3 residues: CASRTGQGNGNTIYF. The CDR3 nucleotides read TGCGCCAGCAGGACGGGACAGGGCAATGGAAACACCATATATTTT.